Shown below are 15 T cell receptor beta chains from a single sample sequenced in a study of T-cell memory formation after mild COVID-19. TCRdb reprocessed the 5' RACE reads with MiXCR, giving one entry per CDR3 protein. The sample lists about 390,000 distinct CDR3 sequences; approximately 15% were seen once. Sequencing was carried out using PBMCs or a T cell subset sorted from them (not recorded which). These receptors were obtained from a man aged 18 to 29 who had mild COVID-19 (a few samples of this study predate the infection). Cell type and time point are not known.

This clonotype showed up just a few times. This chain's CDR3 is CASSSSGNIQYF. CDR3 bases: TGTGCCAGCAGTAGCTCGGGAAACATTCAGTACTTC. The rearrangement uses TRBV28 and TRBJ2-4; no clear D. The germline V gene encodes CDR1 MDHEN and CDR2 SYDVKM. V was cut by 5 bases and J by 6 bases, with 8 bases left in between. The CDR3 sequence is 12 residues long.

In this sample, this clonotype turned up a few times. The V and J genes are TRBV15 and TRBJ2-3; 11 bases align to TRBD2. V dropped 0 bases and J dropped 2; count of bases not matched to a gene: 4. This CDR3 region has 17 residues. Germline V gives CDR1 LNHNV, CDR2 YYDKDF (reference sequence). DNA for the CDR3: TGTGCCACCAGCAGAGAGGCTAGCGGGGGGTACACAGATACGCAGTATTTT. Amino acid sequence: CATSREASGGYTDTQYF.

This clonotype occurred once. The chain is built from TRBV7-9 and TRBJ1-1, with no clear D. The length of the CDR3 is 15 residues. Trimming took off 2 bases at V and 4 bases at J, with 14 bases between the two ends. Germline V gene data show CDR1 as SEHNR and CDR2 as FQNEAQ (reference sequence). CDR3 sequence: CASSLRGSSGTEAFF. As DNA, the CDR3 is TGTGCCAGCAGCTTAAGAGGGAGTTCGGGCACTGAAGCTTTCTTT. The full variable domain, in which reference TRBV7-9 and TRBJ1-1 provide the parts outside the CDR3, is DTGVSQNPRHKITKRGQNVTFRCDPISEHNRLYWYRQTLGQGPEFLTYFQNEAQLEKSRLLSDRFSAERPKGSFSTLEIQRTEQGDSAMYLCASSLRGSSGTEAFFGQGTRLTVV.

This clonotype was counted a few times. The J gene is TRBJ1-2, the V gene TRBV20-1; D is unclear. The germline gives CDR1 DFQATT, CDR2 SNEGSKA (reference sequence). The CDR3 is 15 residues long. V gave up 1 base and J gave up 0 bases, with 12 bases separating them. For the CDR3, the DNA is TGCAGTGCTAGAGCCCCCTCTACAACTAACTATGGCTACACCTTC. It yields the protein CSARAPSTTNYGYTF.

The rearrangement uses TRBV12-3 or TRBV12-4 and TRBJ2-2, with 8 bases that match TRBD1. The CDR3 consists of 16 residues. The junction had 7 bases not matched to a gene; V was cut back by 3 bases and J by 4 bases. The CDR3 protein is CASSLAHTGGTGELFF. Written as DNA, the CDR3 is TGTGCCAGCAGTTTGGCACACACAGGGGGCACCGGGGAGCTGTTTTTT.

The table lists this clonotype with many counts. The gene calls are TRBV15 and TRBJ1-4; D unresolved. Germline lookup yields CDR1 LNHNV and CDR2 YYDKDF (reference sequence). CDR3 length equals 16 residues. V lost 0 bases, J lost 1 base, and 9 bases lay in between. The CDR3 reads CATSRDRVLTNEKLFF. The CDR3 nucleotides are TGTGCCACCAGCAGAGATCGGGTCCTAACTAATGAAAAACTGTTTTTT.

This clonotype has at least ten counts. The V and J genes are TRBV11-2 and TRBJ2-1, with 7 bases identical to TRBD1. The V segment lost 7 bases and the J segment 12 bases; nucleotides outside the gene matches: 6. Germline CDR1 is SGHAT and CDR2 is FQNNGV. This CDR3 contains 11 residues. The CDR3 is CASTLQGRQFF. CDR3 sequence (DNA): TGTGCCAGCACCCTACAGGGGAGGCAGTTCTTC.

The CDR3 DNA follows: TGTGCCAGCAGAAAGTCGGGGGCCACCACAGATACGCAGTATTTT. This sequence encodes CASRKSGATTDTQYF. V is TRBV12-3 or TRBV12-4 and J is TRBJ2-3, with D perhaps being TRBD1 or TRBD2 (6 bases each). This CDR3 is built from 15 residues. Trimming took off 6 bases at V and 2 bases at J, with 15 bases between the two ends.

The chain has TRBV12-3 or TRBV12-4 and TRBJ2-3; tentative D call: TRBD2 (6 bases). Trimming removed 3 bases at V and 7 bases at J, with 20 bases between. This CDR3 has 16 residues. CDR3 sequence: CASSLVSGGAMNTQYF. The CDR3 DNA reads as TGTGCCAGCAGTTTGGTTTCCGGGGGAGCGATGAATACGCAGTATTTT.

This CDR3 reads CASSPTPRNTEAFF. CDR3 nucleotide sequence: TGCGCCAGCAGCCCTACCCCTAGGAACACTGAAGCTTTCTTT. The chain is built from TRBV5-1 and TRBJ1-1; D is undetermined. The CDR3 has 14 amino acids. The ends were cut back, 4 bases at V and 1 base at J, with 11 bases in the middle. Germline V lookup: CDR1 SGHRS, CDR2 YFSETQ.

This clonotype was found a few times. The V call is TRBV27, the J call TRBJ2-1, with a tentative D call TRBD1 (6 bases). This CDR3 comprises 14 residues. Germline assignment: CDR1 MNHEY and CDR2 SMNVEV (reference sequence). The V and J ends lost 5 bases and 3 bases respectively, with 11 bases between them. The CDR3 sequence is CASSPQGYYNEQFF. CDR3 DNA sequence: TGTGCCAGCAGTCCCCAGGGGTACTACAATGAGCAGTTCTTC.

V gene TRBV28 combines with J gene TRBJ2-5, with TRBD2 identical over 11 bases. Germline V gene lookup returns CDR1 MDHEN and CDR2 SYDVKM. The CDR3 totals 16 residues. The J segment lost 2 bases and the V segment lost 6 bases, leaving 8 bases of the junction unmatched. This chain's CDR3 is CASRATSGVGQETQYF. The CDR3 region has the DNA TGTGCCAGCAGGGCGACTAGCGGGGTGGGACAAGAGACCCAGTACTTC.

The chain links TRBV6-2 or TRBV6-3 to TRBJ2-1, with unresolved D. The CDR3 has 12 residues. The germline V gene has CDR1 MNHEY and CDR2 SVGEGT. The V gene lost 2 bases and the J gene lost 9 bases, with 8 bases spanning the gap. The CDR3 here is CASSYGTGEQFF. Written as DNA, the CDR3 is TGTGCCAGCAGTTACGGAACCGGTGAGCAGTTCTTC.

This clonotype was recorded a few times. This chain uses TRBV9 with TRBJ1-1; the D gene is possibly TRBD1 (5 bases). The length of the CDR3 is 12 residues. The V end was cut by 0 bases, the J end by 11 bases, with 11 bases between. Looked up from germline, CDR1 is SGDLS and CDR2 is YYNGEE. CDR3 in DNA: TGTGCCAGCAGCGTAGTGTCAGGGAGGGCTTTCTTT. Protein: CASSVVSGRAFF.

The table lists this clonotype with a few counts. The CDR3 protein is CASSLRVLGSTEAFF. The CDR3 region has the DNA TGTGCCAGCAGTTTACGGGTCTTGGGTAGCACTGAAGCTTTCTTT. The chain is built from TRBV12-3 or TRBV12-4 and TRBJ1-1; D unresolved. Trimming shortened V by 2 bases and J by 4 bases, and 14 bases separated the two germline ends. The CDR3 length is 15 residues.